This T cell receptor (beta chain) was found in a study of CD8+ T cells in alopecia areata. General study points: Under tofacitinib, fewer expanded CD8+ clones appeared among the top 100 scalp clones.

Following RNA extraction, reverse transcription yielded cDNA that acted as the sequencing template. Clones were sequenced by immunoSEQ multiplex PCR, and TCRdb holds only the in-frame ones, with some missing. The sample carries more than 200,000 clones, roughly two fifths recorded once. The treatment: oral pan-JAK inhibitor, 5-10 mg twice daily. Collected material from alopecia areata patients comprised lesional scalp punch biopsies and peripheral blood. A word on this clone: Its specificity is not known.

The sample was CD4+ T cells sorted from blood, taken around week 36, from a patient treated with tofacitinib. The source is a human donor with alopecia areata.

The CDR3 spells CASSLTGTGRNIQYF. DNA of the CDR3: TGTGCCAGCAGCCTCACCGGGACAGGGAGGAACATTCAGTACTTC. The rearrangement links TRBV28 to TRBJ2-4; 9 bases fit TRBD1. Germline loops: CDR1 MDHEN, CDR2 SYDVKM. This CDR3 has 15 amino acids. With 6 bases clipped from V and 7 bases from J, the junction kept 10 bases outside the gene matches.